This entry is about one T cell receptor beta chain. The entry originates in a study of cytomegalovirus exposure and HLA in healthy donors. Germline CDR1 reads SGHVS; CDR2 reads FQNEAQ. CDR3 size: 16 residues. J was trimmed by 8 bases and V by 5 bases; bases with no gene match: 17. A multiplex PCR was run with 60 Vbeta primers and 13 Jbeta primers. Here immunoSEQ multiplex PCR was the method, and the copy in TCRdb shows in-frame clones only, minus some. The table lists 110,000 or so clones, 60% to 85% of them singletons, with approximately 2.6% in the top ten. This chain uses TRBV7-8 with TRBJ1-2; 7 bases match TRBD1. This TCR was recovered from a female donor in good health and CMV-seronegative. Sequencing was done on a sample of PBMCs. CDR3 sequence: CASSPRGEGALTGYTF. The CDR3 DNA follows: TGTGCCAGCAGCCCAAGGGGCGAGGGGGCTCTTACGGGCTACACCTTC.